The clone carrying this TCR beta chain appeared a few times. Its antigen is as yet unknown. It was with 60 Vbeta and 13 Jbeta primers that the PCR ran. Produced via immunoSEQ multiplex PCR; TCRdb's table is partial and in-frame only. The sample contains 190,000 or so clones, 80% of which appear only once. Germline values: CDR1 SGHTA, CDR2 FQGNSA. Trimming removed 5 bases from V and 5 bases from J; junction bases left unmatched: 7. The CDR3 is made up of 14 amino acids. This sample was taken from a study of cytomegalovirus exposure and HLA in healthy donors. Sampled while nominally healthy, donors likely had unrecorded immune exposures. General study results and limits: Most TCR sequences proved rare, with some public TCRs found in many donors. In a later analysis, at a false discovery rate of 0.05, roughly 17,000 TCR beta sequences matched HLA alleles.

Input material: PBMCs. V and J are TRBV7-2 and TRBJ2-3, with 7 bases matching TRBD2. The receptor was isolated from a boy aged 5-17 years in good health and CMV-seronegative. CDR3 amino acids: CASSRGGAIDTQYF. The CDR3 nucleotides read TGTGCCAGCAGCCGGGGAGGGGCCATAGATACGCAGTATTTT. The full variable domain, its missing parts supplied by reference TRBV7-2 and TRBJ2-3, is GAGVSQSPSNKVTEKGKDVELRCDPISGHTALYWYRQSLGQGLEFLIYFQGNSAPDKSGLPSDRFSAERTGGSVSTLTIQRTQQEDSAVYLCASSRGGAIDTQYFGPGTRLTVL.